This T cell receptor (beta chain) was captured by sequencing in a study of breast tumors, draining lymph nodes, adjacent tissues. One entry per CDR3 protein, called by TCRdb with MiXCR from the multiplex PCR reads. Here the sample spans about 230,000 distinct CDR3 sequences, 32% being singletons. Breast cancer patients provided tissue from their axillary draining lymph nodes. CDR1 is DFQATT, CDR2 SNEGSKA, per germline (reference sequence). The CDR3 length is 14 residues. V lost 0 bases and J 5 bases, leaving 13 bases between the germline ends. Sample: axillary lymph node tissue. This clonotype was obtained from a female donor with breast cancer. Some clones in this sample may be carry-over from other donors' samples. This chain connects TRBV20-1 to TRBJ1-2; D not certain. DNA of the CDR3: TGCAGTGCTAGAGATGGGGAGCATCGGTATGGCTACACCTTC. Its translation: CSARDGEHRYGYTF.